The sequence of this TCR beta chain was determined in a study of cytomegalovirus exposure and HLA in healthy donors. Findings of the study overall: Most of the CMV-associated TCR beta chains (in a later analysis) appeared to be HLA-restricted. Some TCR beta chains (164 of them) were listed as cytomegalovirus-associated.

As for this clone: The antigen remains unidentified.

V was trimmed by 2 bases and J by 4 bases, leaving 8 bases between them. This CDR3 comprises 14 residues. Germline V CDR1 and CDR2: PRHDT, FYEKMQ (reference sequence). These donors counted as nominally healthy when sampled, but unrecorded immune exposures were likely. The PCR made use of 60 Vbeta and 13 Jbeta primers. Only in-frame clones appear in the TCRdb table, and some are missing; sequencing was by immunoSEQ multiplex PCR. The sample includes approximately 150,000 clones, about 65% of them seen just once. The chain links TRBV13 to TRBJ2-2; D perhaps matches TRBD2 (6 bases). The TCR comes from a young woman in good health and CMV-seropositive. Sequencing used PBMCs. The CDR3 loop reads CASSLFGSTGELFF. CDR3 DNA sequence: TGTGCCAGCAGCTTATTCGGGAGCACCGGGGAGCTGTTTTTT.